This is a list of T cell receptor beta chains from one sample in a study of blood T cell repertoires in COVID-19. The repertoire was sequenced with immunoSEQ multiplex PCR; TCRdb's copy has only in-frame clones and lacks some. The data hold under 150,000 clones, with 80% to 90% observed a single time. Sequencing was carried out using peripheral blood. Every receptor here comes from a woman in her sixties or seventies with active COVID-19. Both conserved end residues are part of each CDR3. A D gene is named only where the DNA matches it firmly. Not all rows give a size; the values are once, few, many and, for expanded clones, a class.

J gene: TRBJ1-2; clone size: .; D gene: .; V gene: TRBV6-5; CDR3 DNA: TGTGCCAGCAGTTACTCCCGGACAGCCGTCCACACCTTC; CDR3 protein: CASSYSRTAVHTF
J gene: TRBJ2-2; clone size: .; D gene: TRBD1; V gene: TRBV6-6; CDR3 DNA: TGTGCCAGCAGAAGGACAGGTTTCGCCACCGGGGAGCTGTTTTTT; CDR3 protein: CASRRTGFATGELFF
J gene: TRBJ1-1; clone size: few; D gene: .; V gene: TRBV30; CDR3 DNA: TGTGCCTGGAGTGTACTCCATAACACTGAAGCTTTCTTT; CDR3 protein: CAWSVLHNTEAFF
J gene: TRBJ2-5; clone size: .; D gene: TRBD1; V gene: TRBV9; CDR3 DNA: TGTGCCAGCAGCCGGTCGGACAGGTTCCAAGAGACCCAGTACTTC; CDR3 protein: CASSRSDRFQETQYF
J gene: TRBJ2-5; clone size: .; D gene: .; V gene: TRBV27; CDR3 DNA: TGTGCCAGCAGTTTATCTGGCAACCAAGAGACCCAGTACTTC; CDR3 protein: CASSLSGNQETQYF
J gene: TRBJ2-3; clone size: .; D gene: TRBD2; V gene: TRBV19; CDR3 DNA: TGTGCCAGTAGTATGGGGGGGACTAGTAAGGATACGCAGTATTTT; CDR3 protein: CASSMGGTSKDTQYF
J gene: TRBJ1-1; clone size: .; D gene: .; V gene: TRBV10-2; CDR3 DNA: TGCGCCAGCAGTGAGAGATCAGGCAACACTGAAGCTTTCTTT; CDR3 protein: CASSERSGNTEAFF
J gene: TRBJ1-2; clone size: .; D gene: .; V gene: TRBV28; CDR3 DNA: TGTGCCAGCAGTTTGGGAGGGGAGGGAGGAGCTAACTATGGCTACACCTTC; CDR3 protein: CASSLGGEGGANYGYTF
J gene: TRBJ2-4; clone size: .; D gene: .; V gene: TRBV7-9; CDR3 DNA: TGTGCCAGCAGCCAGGGACACTTGATAGCCAAAAACATTCAGTACTTC; CDR3 protein: CASSQGHLIAKNIQYF
J gene: TRBJ2-1; clone size: .; D gene: TRBD2; V gene: TRBV10-3; CDR3 DNA: TGTGCCATCCGGCGGGAGGGCCAGAATGAGCAGTTCTTC; CDR3 protein: CAIRREGQNEQFF
J gene: TRBJ2-3; clone size: .; D gene: .; V gene: TRBV27; CDR3 DNA: TGTGCCAGCAGTTTATCGTTGGCAAAAGATACGCAGTATTTT; CDR3 protein: CASSLSLAKDTQYF
J gene: TRBJ2-1; clone size: .; D gene: .; V gene: TRBV7-2; CDR3 DNA: TGTGCCAGCAGCCCCTTGGGTTTAGCTAGGCATGAGCAGTTCTTC; CDR3 protein: CASSPLGLARHEQFF
J gene: TRBJ1-5; clone size: few; D gene: .; V gene: TRBV5-4; CDR3 DNA: TGTGCCAGCAGCGCAGGGGTTGGCAATCAGCCCCAGCATTTT; CDR3 protein: CASSAGVGNQPQHF
J gene: TRBJ2-5; clone size: .; D gene: TRBD1; V gene: TRBV15; CDR3 DNA: TGTGCCACCAGCAGAGGCGGGACAGGGGGCGAACGGAGAGAGACCCAGTACTTC; CDR3 protein: CATSRGGTGGERRETQYF
J gene: TRBJ2-3; clone size: once; D gene: TRBD2; V gene: TRBV27; CDR3 DNA: TGTGCCAGCAGTTTAAGCGGGAGAATCACAGATACGCAGTATTTT; CDR3 protein: CASSLSGRITDTQYF
J gene: TRBJ1-2; clone size: .; D gene: TRBD1; V gene: TRBV19; CDR3 DNA: TGTGCCAGTAGTATGACAGGGAAAGACTATGGCTACACCTTC; CDR3 protein: CASSMTGKDYGYTF
J gene: TRBJ2-7; clone size: .; D gene: TRBD2; V gene: TRBV9; CDR3 DNA: TGTGCCAGCAGCGTAGCGACTAGCGGTCCCTACGAGCAGTACTTC; CDR3 protein: CASSVATSGPYEQYF
J gene: TRBJ1-5; clone size: .; D gene: TRBD1; V gene: TRBV19; CDR3 DNA: TGTGCCAGTAGTATAGTCTGGGACAGGGCGGATCAGCCCCAGCATTTT; CDR3 protein: CASSIVWDRADQPQHF
J gene: TRBJ2-5; clone size: .; D gene: .; V gene: TRBV27; CDR3 DNA: TGTGCCAGCAGTCTGCACCGATCAGGCAATCAACTGGAGACCCAGTACTTC; CDR3 protein: CASSLHRSGNQLETQYF
J gene: TRBJ2-1; clone size: .; D gene: TRBD2; V gene: TRBV29-1; CDR3 DNA: TGCAGCGTTGGTTCTCTAGCGGGTTTAAATGAGCAGTTCTTC; CDR3 protein: CSVGSLAGLNEQFF
J gene: TRBJ1-3; clone size: .; D gene: TRBD1; V gene: TRBV19; CDR3 DNA: TGTGCCAGTAGCCAGGGACAGCCTGGAAACACCATATATTTT; CDR3 protein: CASSQGQPGNTIYF
J gene: TRBJ2-2; clone size: .; D gene: .; V gene: TRBV13; CDR3 DNA: TGTGCCAGCAGCGATCCGAGGGCCGGGGAGCTGTTTTTT; CDR3 protein: CASSDPRAGELFF
J gene: TRBJ2-3; clone size: .; D gene: .; V gene: TRBV11-3; CDR3 DNA: TGTGCCAGCAGCTTAGGGGCCAGTGCCACAGATACGCAGTATTTT; CDR3 protein: CASSLGASATDTQYF
J gene: TRBJ2-3; clone size: .; D gene: .; V gene: TRBV9; CDR3 DNA: TGTGCCAGCAGCGTAGGCCCAGGCGGGGATACGCAGTATTTT; CDR3 protein: CASSVGPGGDTQYF
J gene: TRBJ1-3; clone size: .; D gene: TRBD1; V gene: TRBV19; CDR3 DNA: TGTGCCACTTCGACGGGACAGCGAACCACCATATATTTT; CDR3 protein: CATSTGQRTTIYF
J gene: TRBJ2-1; clone size: .; D gene: TRBD2; V gene: TRBV29-1; CDR3 DNA: TGCAGCGTCCTACTAGCGTCATCCTACAATGAGCAGTTCTTC; CDR3 protein: CSVLLASSYNEQFF
J gene: TRBJ1-2; clone size: .; D gene: .; V gene: TRBV2; CDR3 DNA: TGTGCCAGCAGTGAAACTATGGTAGTAAACTATGGCTACACCTTC; CDR3 protein: CASSETMVVNYGYTF
J gene: TRBJ1-5; clone size: .; D gene: .; V gene: TRBV5-3; CDR3 DNA: TGTGCCAGAACCCACTCGCGGAGATACAATCAGCCCCAGCATTTT; CDR3 protein: CARTHSRRYNQPQHF
J gene: TRBJ2-1; clone size: .; D gene: TRBD2; V gene: TRBV19; CDR3 DNA: TGTGCCAGTACCCCTACTAGCGGGAGACCCAATGAGCAGTTCTTC; CDR3 protein: CASTPTSGRPNEQFF
J gene: TRBJ1-2; clone size: .; D gene: .; V gene: TRBV4-1; CDR3 DNA: TGCGCCAGCAGCCAAGATCGGGGGGCAGAGAACTATGGCTACACCTTC; CDR3 protein: CASSQDRGAENYGYTF
J gene: TRBJ1-1; clone size: .; D gene: .; V gene: TRBV7-9; CDR3 DNA: TGTGCCAGCAGCCGTACAGCACAGGATATAATCCACCGTGGGACTGAAGCTTTCTTT; CDR3 protein: CASSRTAQDIIHRGTEAFF
J gene: TRBJ2-3; clone size: .; D gene: .; V gene: TRBV19; CDR3 DNA: TGTGCCAGTAGTACTCTCGTCGCAGATACGCAGTATTTT; CDR3 protein: CASSTLVADTQYF
J gene: TRBJ1-4; clone size: once; D gene: .; V gene: TRBV6-6; CDR3 DNA: TGTGCCAGCAGATCCAGGGATGAAAAACTGTTTTTT; CDR3 protein: CASRSRDEKLFF
J gene: TRBJ2-2; clone size: .; D gene: .; V gene: TRBV18; CDR3 DNA: TGTGCCAGCTCACCTCCCCGGGACACTACGAACACCGGGGAGCTGTTTTTT; CDR3 protein: CASSPPRDTTNTGELFF
J gene: TRBJ2-2; clone size: .; D gene: .; V gene: TRBV3-1/TRBV3-2; CDR3 DNA: TGTGCCAGCAGCCCCCCCTTTATGACTAGTAACACCGGGGAGCTGTTTTTT; CDR3 protein: CASSPPFMTSNTGELFF
J gene: TRBJ2-2; clone size: .; D gene: TRBD2; V gene: TRBV2; CDR3 DNA: TGTGCCAGCATTGGCCTAGCGGGAGGACCCGGGGAGCTGTTTTTT; CDR3 protein: CASIGLAGGPGELFF
J gene: TRBJ2-1; clone size: once; D gene: .; V gene: TRBV29-1; CDR3 DNA: TGCAGCGTCTCGTTGGACAGCGATGAGCAGTTCTTC; CDR3 protein: CSVSLDSDEQFF
J gene: TRBJ2-1; clone size: .; D gene: .; V gene: TRBV5-1; CDR3 DNA: TGCGCCAGCAGCTTGGACAGGCCCGGGAATGAGCAGTTCTTC; CDR3 protein: CASSLDRPGNEQFF
J gene: TRBJ2-1; clone size: .; D gene: .; V gene: TRBV5-6; CDR3 DNA: TGTGCCAGCACCCAGACGACTCGTGGTATGCGGTACAATGAGCAGTTCTTC; CDR3 protein: CASTQTTRGMRYNEQFF
J gene: TRBJ1-3; clone size: .; D gene: TRBD1; V gene: TRBV28; CDR3 DNA: TGTGCCAGCAGTCCCGGACAGGGCCTCGGAAACACCATATATTTT; CDR3 protein: CASSPGQGLGNTIYF
J gene: TRBJ1-2; clone size: .; D gene: .; V gene: TRBV10-2; CDR3 DNA: TGCGCCAGCAGTGATCCAGGGCTGGGAGGCTACACCTTC; CDR3 protein: CASSDPGLGGYTF
J gene: TRBJ1-6; clone size: .; D gene: TRBD1; V gene: TRBV4-1; CDR3 DNA: TGCGCCAGCAGCCAAGATTCGGGACAGGGCAATTCACCCCTCCACTTT; CDR3 protein: CASSQDSGQGNSPLHF
J gene: TRBJ1-2; clone size: few; D gene: TRBD1; V gene: TRBV19; CDR3 DNA: TGTGCCAGTAGTATAGATCGCTCCGGGACAGGGACCTATGGCTACACCTTC; CDR3 protein: CASSIDRSGTGTYGYTF
J gene: TRBJ2-7; clone size: .; D gene: TRBD2; V gene: TRBV19; CDR3 DNA: TGTGCCAGTAGTCAAAGCGGGGGCTTCTCCTACGAGCAGTACTTC; CDR3 protein: CASSQSGGFSYEQYF
J gene: TRBJ2-2; clone size: .; D gene: .; V gene: TRBV5-8; CDR3 DNA: TGTGCCAGCCGGAGAACGGGTACCGGGGAGCTGTTTTTT; CDR3 protein: CASRRTGTGELFF
J gene: TRBJ1-2; clone size: once; D gene: .; V gene: TRBV6-5; CDR3 DNA: TGTGCCAGCAATCCGCCGGCTAACTATGGCTACACCTTC; CDR3 protein: CASNPPANYGYTF
J gene: TRBJ1-5; clone size: .; D gene: TRBD1; V gene: TRBV2; CDR3 DNA: TGTGCCAGCAGTGTTTACGGGACAGTCGCTCAGCCCCAGCATTTT; CDR3 protein: CASSVYGTVAQPQHF
J gene: TRBJ2-2; clone size: .; D gene: .; V gene: TRBV30; CDR3 DNA: TGTGCCTGGAGTGTACTAAGGCGGGATGGGCCCCTCGCCGGGGAGCTGTTTTTT; CDR3 protein: CAWSVLRRDGPLAGELFF
J gene: TRBJ2-7; clone size: .; D gene: TRBD1; V gene: TRBV28; CDR3 DNA: TGTGCCAGCAGTTTTACAGGGGGCCTGTACTTC; CDR3 protein: CASSFTGGLYF
J gene: TRBJ1-2; clone size: .; D gene: TRBD1; V gene: TRBV7-2; CDR3 DNA: TGTGCCAGCAGTCCAGAAGGGACAGGAGTTAACTATGGCTACACCTTC; CDR3 protein: CASSPEGTGVNYGYTF
J gene: TRBJ2-1; clone size: .; D gene: TRBD2; V gene: TRBV9; CDR3 DNA: TGTGCCAGCTCTGTACTAGCGGATCTTAGAGATGAGCAGTTCTTC; CDR3 protein: CASSVLADLRDEQFF
J gene: TRBJ2-7; clone size: .; D gene: .; V gene: TRBV11-2; CDR3 DNA: TGTGCCAGCAGCTTATTGGCTGGGGGACTCGGAAGCTCCTACGAGCAGTACTTC; CDR3 protein: CASSLLAGGLGSSYEQYF
J gene: TRBJ2-1; clone size: .; D gene: TRBD1; V gene: TRBV9; CDR3 DNA: TGTGCCAGCAGCGTAGAAGGGGGCATCTTCAATGAGCAGTTCTTC; CDR3 protein: CASSVEGGIFNEQFF
J gene: TRBJ2-1; clone size: .; D gene: TRBD2; V gene: TRBV20-1; CDR3 DNA: TGCAGTGCTAGTACCACTAGCGGGAGTGGAGGGCAGTTCTTC; CDR3 protein: CSASTTSGSGGQFF
J gene: TRBJ1-5; clone size: few; D gene: TRBD1; V gene: TRBV19; CDR3 DNA: TGTGCCAGTAGGGAGGCGGGACAGGTGGATCAGCCCCAGCATTTT; CDR3 protein: CASREAGQVDQPQHF
J gene: TRBJ1-2; clone size: .; D gene: .; V gene: TRBV27; CDR3 DNA: TGTGCCAGCAGTTACGGTAATAACTATGGCTACACCTTC; CDR3 protein: CASSYGNNYGYTF